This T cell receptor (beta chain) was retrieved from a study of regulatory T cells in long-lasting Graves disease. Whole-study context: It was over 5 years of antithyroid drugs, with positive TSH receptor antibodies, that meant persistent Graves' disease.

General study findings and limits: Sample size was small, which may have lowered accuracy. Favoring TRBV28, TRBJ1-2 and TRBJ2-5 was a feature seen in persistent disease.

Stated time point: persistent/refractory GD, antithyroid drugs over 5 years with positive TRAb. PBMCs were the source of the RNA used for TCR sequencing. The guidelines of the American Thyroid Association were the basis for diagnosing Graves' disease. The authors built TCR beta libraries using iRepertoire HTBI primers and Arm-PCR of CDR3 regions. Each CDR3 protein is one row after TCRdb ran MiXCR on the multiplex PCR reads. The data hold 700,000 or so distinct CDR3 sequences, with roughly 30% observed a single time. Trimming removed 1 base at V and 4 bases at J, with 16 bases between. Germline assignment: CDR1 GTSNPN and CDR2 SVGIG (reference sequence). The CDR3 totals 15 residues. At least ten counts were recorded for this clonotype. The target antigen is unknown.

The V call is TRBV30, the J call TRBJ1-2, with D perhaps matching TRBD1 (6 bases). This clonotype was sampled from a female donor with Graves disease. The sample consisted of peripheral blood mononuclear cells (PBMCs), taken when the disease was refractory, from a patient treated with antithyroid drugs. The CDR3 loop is CAWSGSGVRGYGYTF. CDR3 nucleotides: TGTGCCTGGAGTGGCTCAGGGGTCCGGGGCTATGGCTACACCTTC.